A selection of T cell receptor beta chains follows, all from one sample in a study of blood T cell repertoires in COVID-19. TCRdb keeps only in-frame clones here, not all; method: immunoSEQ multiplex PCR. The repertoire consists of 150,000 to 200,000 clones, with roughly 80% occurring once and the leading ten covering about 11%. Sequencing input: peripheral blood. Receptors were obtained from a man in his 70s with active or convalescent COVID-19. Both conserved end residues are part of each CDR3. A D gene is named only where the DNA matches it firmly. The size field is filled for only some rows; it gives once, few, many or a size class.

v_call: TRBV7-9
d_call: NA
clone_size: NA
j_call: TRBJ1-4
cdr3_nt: TGTGCCAGCAGCCTATTCGCAGGCCATTCTGAAAAACTGTTTTTT
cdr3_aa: CASSLFAGHSEKLFF

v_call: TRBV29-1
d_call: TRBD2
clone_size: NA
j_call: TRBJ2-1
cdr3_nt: TGCAGCGGAATCGGGGGGGTTCAGAGCTCCTACAATGAGCAGTTCTTC
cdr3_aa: CSGIGGVQSSYNEQFF

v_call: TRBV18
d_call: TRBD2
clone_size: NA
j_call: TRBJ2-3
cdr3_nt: TGTGCCAGCTCACCACCGGGACTAGCGGCCTCAGATACGCAGTATTTT
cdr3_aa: CASSPPGLAASDTQYF

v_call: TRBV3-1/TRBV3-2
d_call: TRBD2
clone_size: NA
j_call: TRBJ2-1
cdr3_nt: TGTGCCAGCAGCCAAGGACGTAGGACTAGCGGGAGTAAGCAGTTCTTC
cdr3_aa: CASSQGRRTSGSKQFF

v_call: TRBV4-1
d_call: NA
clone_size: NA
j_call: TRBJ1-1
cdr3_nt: TGCGCCAGCAGCCAAACAGGGTTTGGCACTGAAGCTTTCTTT
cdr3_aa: CASSQTGFGTEAFF

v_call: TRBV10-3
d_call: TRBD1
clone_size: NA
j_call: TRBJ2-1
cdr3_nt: TGTGCCATCAGCGACCCCCGACAGGGTCTAGGGAATGAGCAGTTCTTC
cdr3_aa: CAISDPRQGLGNEQFF

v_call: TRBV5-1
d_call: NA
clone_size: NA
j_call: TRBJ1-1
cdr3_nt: TGCGCCAGCAGCTTGCGCCCGGCGGGCAGAAGCCTGGTCACTGAAGCTTTCTTT
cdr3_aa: CASSLRPAGRSLVTEAFF

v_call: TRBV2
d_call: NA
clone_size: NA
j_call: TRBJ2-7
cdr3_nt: TGTGCCAGCAGGGCGGCGGGGTTTGTAAACTACGAGCAGTACTTC
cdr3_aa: CASRAAGFVNYEQYF

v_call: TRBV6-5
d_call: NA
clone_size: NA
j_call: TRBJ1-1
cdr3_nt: TGTGCCGGCAGTTACGGTCCAGGGGAGTTTGGAGCTTTCTTT
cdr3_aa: CAGSYGPGEFGAFF

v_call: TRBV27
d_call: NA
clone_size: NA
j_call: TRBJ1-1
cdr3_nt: TGTGCCAGCAGTCCCCTCGACACGAACACTGAAGCTTTCTTT
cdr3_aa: CASSPLDTNTEAFF

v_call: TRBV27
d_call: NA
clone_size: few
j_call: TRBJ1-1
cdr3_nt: TGTGCCAGCAGCCTGGACAGGAACACTGAAGCTTTCTTT
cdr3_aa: CASSLDRNTEAFF

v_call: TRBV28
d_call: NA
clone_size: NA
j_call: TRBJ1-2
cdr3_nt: TGTGCCAGCAGTCCAGCAATCGGACATTTGGTGTTTGGCTACACCTTC
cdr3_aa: CASSPAIGHLVFGYTF

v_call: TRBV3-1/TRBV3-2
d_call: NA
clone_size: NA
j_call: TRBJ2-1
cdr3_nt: TGTGCCAGCAGCCAAGGGATGGACTACGAGCAGTTCTTC
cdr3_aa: CASSQGMDYEQFF

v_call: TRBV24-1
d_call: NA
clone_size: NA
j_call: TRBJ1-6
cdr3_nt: TGTGCCACCAGTGTGGACAGCTGGTCACCCCTCCACTTT
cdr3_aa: CATSVDSWSPLHF

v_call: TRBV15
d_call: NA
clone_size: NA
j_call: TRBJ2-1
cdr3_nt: TGTGCCACCAGCAGAGATATAGTGGTTGTCACCTACAATGAGCAGTTCTTC
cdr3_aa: CATSRDIVVVTYNEQFF